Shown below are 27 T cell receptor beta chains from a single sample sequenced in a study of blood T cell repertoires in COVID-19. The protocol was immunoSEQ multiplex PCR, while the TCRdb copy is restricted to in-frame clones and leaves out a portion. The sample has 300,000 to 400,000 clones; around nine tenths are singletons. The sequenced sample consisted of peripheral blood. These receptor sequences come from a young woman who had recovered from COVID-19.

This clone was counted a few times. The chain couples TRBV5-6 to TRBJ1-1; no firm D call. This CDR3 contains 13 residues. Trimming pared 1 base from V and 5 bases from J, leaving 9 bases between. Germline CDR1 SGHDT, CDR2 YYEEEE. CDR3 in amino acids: CASSLFGRTEAFF. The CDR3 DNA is TGTGCCAGCAGCTTGTTCGGGAGAACTGAAGCTTTCTTT.

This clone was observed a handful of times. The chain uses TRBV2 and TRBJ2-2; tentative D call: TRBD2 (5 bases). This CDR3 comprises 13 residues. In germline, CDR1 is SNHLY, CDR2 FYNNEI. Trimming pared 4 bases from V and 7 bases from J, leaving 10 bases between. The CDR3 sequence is CASSGSVGGELFF. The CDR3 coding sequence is TGTGCCAGCAGTGGTAGCGTCGGCGGGGAGCTGTTTTTT. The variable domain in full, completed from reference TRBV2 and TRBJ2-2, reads EPEVTQTPSHQVTQMGQEVILRCVPISNHLYFYWYRQILGQKVEFLVSFYNNEISEKSEIFDDQFSVERPDGSNFTLKIRSTKLEDSAMYFCASSGSVGGELFFGEGSRLTVL.

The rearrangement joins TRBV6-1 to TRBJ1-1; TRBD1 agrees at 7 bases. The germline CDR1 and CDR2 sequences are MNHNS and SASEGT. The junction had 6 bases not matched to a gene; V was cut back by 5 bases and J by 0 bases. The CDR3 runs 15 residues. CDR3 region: CASSSRTGMNTEAFF. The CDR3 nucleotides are TGTGCCAGCAGTTCTAGGACAGGCATGAACACTGAAGCTTTCTTT.

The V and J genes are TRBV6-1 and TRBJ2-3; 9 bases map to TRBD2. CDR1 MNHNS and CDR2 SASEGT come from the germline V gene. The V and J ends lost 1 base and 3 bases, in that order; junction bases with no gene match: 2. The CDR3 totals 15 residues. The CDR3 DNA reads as TGTGCCAGCAGTGAAGGCGGGAGGGCTACAGATACGCAGTATTTT. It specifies CASSEGGRATDTQYF.

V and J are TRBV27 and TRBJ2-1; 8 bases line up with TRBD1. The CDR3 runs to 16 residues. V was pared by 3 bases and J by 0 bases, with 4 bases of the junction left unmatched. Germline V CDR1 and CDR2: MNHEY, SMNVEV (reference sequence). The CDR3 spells CASSFLTGGSYNEQFF. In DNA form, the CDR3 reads TGTGCCAGCAGTTTCCTCACAGGGGGCTCCTACAATGAGCAGTTCTTC.

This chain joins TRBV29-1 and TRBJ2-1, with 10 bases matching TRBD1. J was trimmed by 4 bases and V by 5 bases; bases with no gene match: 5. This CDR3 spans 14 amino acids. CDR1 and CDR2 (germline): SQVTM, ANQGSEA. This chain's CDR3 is CSVRDRGSYNEQFF. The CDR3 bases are TGCAGCGTTCGGGACAGGGGATCTTACAATGAGCAGTTCTTC.

CDR3 in amino acids: CASGVPGQKNIQYF. The CDR3, as DNA: TGTGCCAGTGGCGTTCCGGGACAGAAAAACATTCAGTACTTC. This sequence joins TRBV19 and TRBJ2-4; 7 bases line up with TRBD1. Germline V CDR1 and CDR2: LNHDA, SQIVND (reference sequence). The trim removed 8 bases at V and 4 bases at J, leaving 8 bases unmatched. The CDR3 has 14 amino acids.

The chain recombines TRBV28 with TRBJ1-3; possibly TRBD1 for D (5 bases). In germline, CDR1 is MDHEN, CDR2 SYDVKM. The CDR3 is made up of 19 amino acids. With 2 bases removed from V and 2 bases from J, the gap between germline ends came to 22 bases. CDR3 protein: CASSLGVTRGWGAGNTIYF. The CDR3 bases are TGTGCCAGCAGTTTAGGGGTGACGCGAGGCTGGGGCGCTGGAAACACCATATATTTT.

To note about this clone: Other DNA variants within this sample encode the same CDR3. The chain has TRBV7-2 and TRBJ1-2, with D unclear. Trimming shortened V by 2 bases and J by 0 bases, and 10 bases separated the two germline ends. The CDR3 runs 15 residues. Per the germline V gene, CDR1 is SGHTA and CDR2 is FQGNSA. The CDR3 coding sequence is TGTGCCAGCAGCTTATCGGGGTATTCTAACTATGGCTACACCTTC. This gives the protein CASSLSGYSNYGYTF.

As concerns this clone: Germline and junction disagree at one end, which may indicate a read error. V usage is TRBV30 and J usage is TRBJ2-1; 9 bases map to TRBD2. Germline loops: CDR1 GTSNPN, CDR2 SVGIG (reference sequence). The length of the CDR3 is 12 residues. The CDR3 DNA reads TGTGCCTGGAGCAGACTAGCGGATGACCAGTTCTTC. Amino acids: CAWSRLADDQFF.

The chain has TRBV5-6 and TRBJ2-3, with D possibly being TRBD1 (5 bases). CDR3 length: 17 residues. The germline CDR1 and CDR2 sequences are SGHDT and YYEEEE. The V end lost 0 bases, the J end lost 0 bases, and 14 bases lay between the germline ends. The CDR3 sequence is CASSLVRVNSSTDTQYF. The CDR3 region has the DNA TGTGCCAGCAGCTTGGTCAGGGTGAATTCTAGCACAGATACGCAGTATTTT.

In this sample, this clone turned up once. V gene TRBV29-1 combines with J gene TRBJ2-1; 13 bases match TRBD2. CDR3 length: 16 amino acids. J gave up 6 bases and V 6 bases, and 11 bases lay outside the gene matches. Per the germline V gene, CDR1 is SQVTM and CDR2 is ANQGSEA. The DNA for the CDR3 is TGCAGCGTCGTGACTAGCGGGAGGCCACTGGGCAATGAGCAGTTCTTC. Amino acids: CSVVTSGRPLGNEQFF.

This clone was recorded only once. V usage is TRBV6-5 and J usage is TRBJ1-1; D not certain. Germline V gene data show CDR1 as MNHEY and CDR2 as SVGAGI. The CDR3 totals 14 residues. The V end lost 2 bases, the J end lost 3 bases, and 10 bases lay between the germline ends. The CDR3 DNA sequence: TGTGCCAGCAGTTACAGGACTGTTGACACTGAAGCTTTCTTT. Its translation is CASSYRTVDTEAFF.

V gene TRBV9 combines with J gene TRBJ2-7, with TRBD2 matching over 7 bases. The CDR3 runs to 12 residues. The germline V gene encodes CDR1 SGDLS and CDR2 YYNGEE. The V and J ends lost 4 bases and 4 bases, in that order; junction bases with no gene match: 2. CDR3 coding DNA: TGTGCCAGCAGCCCGCGGGGGTACGAGCAGTACGTC. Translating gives CASSPRGYEQYV.

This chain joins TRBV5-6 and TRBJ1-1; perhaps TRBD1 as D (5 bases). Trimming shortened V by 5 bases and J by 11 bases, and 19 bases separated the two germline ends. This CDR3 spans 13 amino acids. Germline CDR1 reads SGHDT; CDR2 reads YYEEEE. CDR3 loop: CASRTAGGTRAFF. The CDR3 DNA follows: TGTGCCAGCAGGACCGCTGGGGGGACGAGGGCTTTCTTT.

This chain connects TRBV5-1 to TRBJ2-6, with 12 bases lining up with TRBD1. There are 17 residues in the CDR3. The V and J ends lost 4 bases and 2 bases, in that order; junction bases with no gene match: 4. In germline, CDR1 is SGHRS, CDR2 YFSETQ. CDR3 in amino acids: CASSAGQGATGANVLTF. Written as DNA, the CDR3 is TGCGCCAGCAGCGCGGGACAGGGGGCGACTGGGGCCAACGTCCTGACTTTC. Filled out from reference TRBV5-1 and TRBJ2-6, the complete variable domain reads KAGVTQTPRYLIKTRGQQVTLSCSPISGHRSVSWYQQTPGQGLQFLFEYFSETQRNKGNFPGRFSGRQFSNSRSEMNVSTLELGDSALYLCASSAGQGATGANVLTFGAGSRLTVL.

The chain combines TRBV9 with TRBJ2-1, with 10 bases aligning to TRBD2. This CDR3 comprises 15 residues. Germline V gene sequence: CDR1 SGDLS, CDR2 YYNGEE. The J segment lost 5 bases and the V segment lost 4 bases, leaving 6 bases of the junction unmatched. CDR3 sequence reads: CASSPTSGANNEQFF. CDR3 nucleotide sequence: TGTGCCAGCAGCCCCACTAGCGGGGCTAACAATGAGCAGTTCTTC.

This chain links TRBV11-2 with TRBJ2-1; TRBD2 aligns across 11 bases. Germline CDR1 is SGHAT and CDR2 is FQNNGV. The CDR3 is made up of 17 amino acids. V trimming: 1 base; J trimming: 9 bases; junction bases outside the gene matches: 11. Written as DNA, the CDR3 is TGTGCCAGCAGCTTAGGAAGGGGTAGCGGGAGGGTGGTTGAGCAGTTCTTC. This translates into CASSLGRGSGRVVEQFF.

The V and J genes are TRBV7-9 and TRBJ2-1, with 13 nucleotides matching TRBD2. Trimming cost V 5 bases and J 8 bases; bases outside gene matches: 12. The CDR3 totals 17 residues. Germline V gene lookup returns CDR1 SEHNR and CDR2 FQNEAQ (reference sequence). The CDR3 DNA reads TGTGCCAGCAGCCCATTAGGACTAGCGGGAGATCTCCATGAGCAGTTCTTC. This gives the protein CASSPLGLAGDLHEQFF.

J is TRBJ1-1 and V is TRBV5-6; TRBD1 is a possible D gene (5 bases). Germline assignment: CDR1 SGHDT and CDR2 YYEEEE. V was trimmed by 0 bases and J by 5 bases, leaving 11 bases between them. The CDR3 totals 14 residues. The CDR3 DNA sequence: TGTGCCAGCAGCTTGGATCAGGGATGGACTGAAGCTTTCTTT. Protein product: CASSLDQGWTEAFF. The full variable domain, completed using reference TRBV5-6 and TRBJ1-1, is DAGVTQSPTHLIKTRGQQVTLRCSPKSGHDTVSWYQQALGQGPQFIFQYYEEEERQRGNFPDRFSGHQFPNYSSELNVNALLLGDSALYLCASSLDQGWTEAFFGQGTRLTVV.

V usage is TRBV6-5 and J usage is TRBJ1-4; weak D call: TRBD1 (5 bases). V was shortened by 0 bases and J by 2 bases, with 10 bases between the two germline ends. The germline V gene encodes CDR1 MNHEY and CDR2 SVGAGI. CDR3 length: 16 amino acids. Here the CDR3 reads CASSYSQGSTNEKLFF. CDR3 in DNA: TGTGCCAGCAGTTACTCGCAGGGAAGTACTAATGAAAAACTGTTTTTT.

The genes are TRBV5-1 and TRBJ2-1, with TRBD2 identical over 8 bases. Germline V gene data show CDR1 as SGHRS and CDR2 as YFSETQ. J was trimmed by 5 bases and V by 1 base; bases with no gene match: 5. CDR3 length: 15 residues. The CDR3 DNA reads TGCGCCAGCAGCTTGCGACTAGCGCCTAACAATGAGCAGTTCTTC. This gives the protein CASSLRLAPNNEQFF. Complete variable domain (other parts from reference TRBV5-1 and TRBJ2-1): KAGVTQTPRYLIKTRGQQVTLSCSPISGHRSVSWYQQTPGQGLQFLFEYFSETQRNKGNFPGRFSGRQFSNSRSEMNVSTLELGDSALYLCASSLRLAPNNEQFFGPGTRLTVL.

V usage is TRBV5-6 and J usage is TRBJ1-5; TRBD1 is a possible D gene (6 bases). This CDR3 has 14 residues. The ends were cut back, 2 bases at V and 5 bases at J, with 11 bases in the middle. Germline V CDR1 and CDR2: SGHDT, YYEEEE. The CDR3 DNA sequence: TGTGCCAGCAGCTTACAGGGTACATATCAGCCCCAGCATTTT. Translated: CASSLQGTYQPQHF.

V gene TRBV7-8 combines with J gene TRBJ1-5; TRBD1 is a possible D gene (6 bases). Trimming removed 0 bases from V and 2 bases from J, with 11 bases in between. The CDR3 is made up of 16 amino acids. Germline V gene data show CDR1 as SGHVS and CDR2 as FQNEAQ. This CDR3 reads CASSLAARGGNQPQHF. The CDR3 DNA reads TGTGCCAGCAGCTTAGCGGCCAGGGGAGGCAATCAGCCCCAGCATTTT. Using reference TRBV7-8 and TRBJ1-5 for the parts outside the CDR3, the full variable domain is GAGVSQSPRYKVAKRGQDVALRCDPISGHVSLFWYQQALGQGPEFLTYFQNEAQLDKSGLPSDRFFAERPEGSVSTLKIQRTQQEDSAVYLCASSLAARGGNQPQHFGDGTRLSIL.

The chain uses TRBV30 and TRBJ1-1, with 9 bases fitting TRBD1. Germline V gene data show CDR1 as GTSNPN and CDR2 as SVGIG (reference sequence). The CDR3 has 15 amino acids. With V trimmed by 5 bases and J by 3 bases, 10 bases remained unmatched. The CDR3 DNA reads TGTGCCTGGGTTCCCCTCGACAGGGGGGACACTGAAGCTTTCTTT. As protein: CAWVPLDRGDTEAFF.

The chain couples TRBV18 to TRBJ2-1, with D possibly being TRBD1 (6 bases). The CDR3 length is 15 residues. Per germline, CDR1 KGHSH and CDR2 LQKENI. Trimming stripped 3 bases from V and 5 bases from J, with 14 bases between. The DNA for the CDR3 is TGTGCCAGCTCACCGGACAGAGGGGGACACAATGAGCAGTTCTTC. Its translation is CASSPDRGGHNEQFF.

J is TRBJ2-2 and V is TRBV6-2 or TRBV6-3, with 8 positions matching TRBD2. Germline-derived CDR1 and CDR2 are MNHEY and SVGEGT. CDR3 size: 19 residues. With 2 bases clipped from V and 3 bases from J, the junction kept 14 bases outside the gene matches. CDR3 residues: CASSYHPLSAGVDTGELFF. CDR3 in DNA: TGTGCCAGCAGTTACCATCCCCTGTCAGCGGGAGTTGACACCGGGGAGCTGTTTTTT.